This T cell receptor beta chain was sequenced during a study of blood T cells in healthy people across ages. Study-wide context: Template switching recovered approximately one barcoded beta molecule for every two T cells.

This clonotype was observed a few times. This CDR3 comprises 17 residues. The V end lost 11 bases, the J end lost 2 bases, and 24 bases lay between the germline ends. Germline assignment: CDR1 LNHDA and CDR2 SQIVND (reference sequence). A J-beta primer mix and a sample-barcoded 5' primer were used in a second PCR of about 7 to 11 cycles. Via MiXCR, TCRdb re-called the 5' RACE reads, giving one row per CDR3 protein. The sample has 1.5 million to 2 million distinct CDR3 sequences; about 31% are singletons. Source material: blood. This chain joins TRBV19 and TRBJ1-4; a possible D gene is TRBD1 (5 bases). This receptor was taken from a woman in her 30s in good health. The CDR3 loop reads CAGRGDRHRFTNEKLFF. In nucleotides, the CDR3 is TGTGCCGGACGGGGGGACCGACACAGGTTCACTAATGAAAAACTGTTTTTT. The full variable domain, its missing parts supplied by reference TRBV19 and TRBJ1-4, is DGGITQSPKYLFRKEGQNVTLSCEQNLNHDAMYWYRQDPGQGLRLIYYSQIVNDFQKGDIAEGYSVSREKKESFPLTVTSAQKNPTAFYLCAGRGDRHRFTNEKLFFGSGTQLSVL.